This is a list of T cell receptor beta chains from one sample in a study of OX40 agonist ivuxolimab in advanced cancers. Profiled with immunoSEQ multiplex PCR; TCRdb holds only in-frame clones, not every one. The repertoire holds 48,000 or so clones, roughly 94% seen once, with 9.5% to 15% in the top ten. The source material was CD4+ or CD8+ T cells sorted from blood, sampled in a trial of the OX40 agonist ivuxolimab. These receptors all come from an adult with an advanced solid tumor such as melanoma, head and neck, liver or kidney cancer. Both conserved end residues are part of each CDR3. D genes are given only for firm matches. Expanded clones are given a class, and other clones once, few, many or no size at all.

-	TRBJ2-1	TRBV30	TRBD2	CAWTSGYNEQFF	TGTGCCTGGACTAGCGGGTACAATGAGCAGTTCTTC
-	TRBJ2-1	TRBV15	-	CATSGDRSSYNEQFF	TGTGCCACCAGCGGAGACAGGAGCTCCTACAATGAGCAGTTCTTC
-	TRBJ2-7	TRBV29-1	TRBD1	CSVAPSGTGMYEQYF	TGCAGCGTTGCCCCGTCCGGGACAGGGATGTACGAGCAGTACTTC
-	TRBJ2-3	TRBV11-2	-	CASCSTDTQYF	TGTGCCAGCTGTTCCACAGATACGCAGTATTTT
-	TRBJ1-1	TRBV2	TRBD1	CASSLSTGASNTEAFF	TGTGCCAGCAGCCTCTCGACAGGGGCCTCGAACACTGAAGCTTTCTTT
-	TRBJ2-7	TRBV6-5	TRBD2	CASSYSVGLAGEQQYF	TGTGCCAGCAGTTACTCGGTGGGACTAGCGGGAGAGCAGCAGTACTTC
-	TRBJ2-1	TRBV5-5	-	CASSLRPGPNNEQFF	TGTGCCAGCAGCTTGCGCCCCGGTCCAAACAATGAGCAGTTCTTC
-	TRBJ2-3	TRBV9	TRBD2	CASSETSGVTDTQYF	TGTGCCAGCAGCGAGACTAGCGGGGTCACAGATACGCAGTATTTT
once	TRBJ2-7	TRBV13	TRBD1	CASSLDGQGSKNTYEQYF	TGTGCCAGCAGCTTAGATGGACAGGGGAGTAAGAACACCTACGAGCAGTACTTC
-	TRBJ2-7	TRBV6-6	-	CASQQESNEQYF	TGTGCCAGCCAGCAGGAGTCGAACGAGCAGTACTTC
-	TRBJ2-5	TRBV6-5	TRBD2	CASSYSASGQETQYF	TGTGCCAGCAGTTACTCCGCTAGCGGTCAAGAGACCCAGTACTTC
-	TRBJ2-2	TRBV11-1	-	CASSLAWGAENTGELFF	TGTGCCAGCAGCTTAGCCTGGGGGGCGGAGAACACCGGGGAGCTGTTTTTT
-	TRBJ2-6	TRBV11-2	-	CASSLDSLTREVSGANVLTF	TGTGCCAGCAGCTTAGATAGCCTGACCAGAGAAGTCTCTGGGGCCAACGTCCTGACTTTC
-	TRBJ1-1	TRBV27	TRBD1	CASSSGTGAAAEAFF	TGTGCCAGCAGTTCTGGGACAGGGGCGGCCGCTGAAGCTTTCTTT
-	TRBJ1-5	TRBV27	-	CASSYNSNQPQHF	TGTGCCAGCAGTTATAACAGTAATCAGCCCCAGCATTTT
-	TRBJ1-2	TRBV7-9	TRBD1	CASSSDRGQVYGYTF	TGTGCCAGCAGCTCCGACAGGGGGCAAGTCTATGGCTACACCTTC
-	TRBJ1-1	TRBV2	-	CASSEAPGTSAFF	TGTGCCAGCAGTGAAGCGCCCGGGACGAGTGCTTTCTTT
-	TRBJ2-7	TRBV7-9	-	CASSLVQGGEQYF	TGTGCCAGCAGCTTAGTCCAGGGTGGGGAGCAGTACTTC
-	TRBJ1-2	TRBV5-6	TRBD1	CASSGDRGPYGYTF	TGTGCCAGCAGCGGGGACAGGGGGCCCTATGGCTACACCTTC
-	TRBJ2-1	TRBV28	-	CASSIQGNEQFF	TGTGCCAGCAGTATACAGGGTAATGAGCAGTTCTTC
-	TRBJ1-3	TRBV9	-	CASSVEGTGNTIYF	TGTGCCAGCAGCGTAGAAGGGACTGGAAACACCATATATTTT
once	TRBJ2-7	TRBV15	TRBD2	CATSRAVAGAHEQYF	TGTGCCACCAGCAGAGCGGTAGCGGGAGCTCACGAGCAGTACTTC
-	TRBJ2-5	TRBV28	TRBD2	CASSPRLAPPMKTQYF	TGTGCCAGCAGTCCGCGACTAGCTCCCCCGATGAAGACCCAGTACTTC
-	TRBJ2-7	TRBV4-1	-	CASSPRGRAGTSWEQYF	TGCGCCAGCAGCCCCCGGGGGAGGGCAGGGACATCGTGGGAGCAGTACTTC
few	TRBJ1-1	TRBV30	-	CAWRSSVNEAFF	TGTGCCTGGAGGTCTTCCGTAAATGAAGCTTTCTTT
-	TRBJ2-1	TRBV28	TRBD1	CASSLRGTAGKQFF	TGTGCCAGCAGTTTGCGTGGGACAGCCGGAAAGCAGTTCTTC
-	TRBJ2-7	TRBV27	-	CASSVGGLAYEQYF	TGTGCCAGCAGCGTGGGGGGTTTGGCCTACGAGCAGTACTTC
-	TRBJ1-1	TRBV27	TRBD1	CASSPDRERTEAFF	TGTGCCAGCAGCCCGGACAGGGAGAGGACTGAAGCTTTCTTT
-	TRBJ2-5	TRBV15	-	CATSRSTANQETQYF	TGTGCCACCAGCAGATCGACAGCGAACCAAGAGACCCAGTACTTC
-	TRBJ2-4	TRBV15	-	CATSRDNGKNIQYF	TGTGCCACCAGCAGAGATAACGGGAAAAACATTCAGTACTTC
-	TRBJ1-5	TRBV4-1	-	CASSQEEQLSNQPQHF	TGCGCCAGCAGCCAAGAGGAACAGCTTAGCAATCAGCCCCAGCATTTT
-	TRBJ1-4	TRBV9	TRBD1	CASSVDWDRGEKLFF	TGTGCCAGCAGCGTAGACTGGGACAGGGGTGAAAAACTGTTTTTT
-	TRBJ1-1	TRBV9	-	CASSAALNTEAFF	TGTGCCAGCAGCGCGGCCCTGAACACTGAAGCTTTCTTT
-	TRBJ1-1	TRBV28	-	CASSPLGANTEAFF	TGTGCCAGCAGTCCCCTAGGGGCGAACACTGAAGCTTTCTTT
-	TRBJ2-2	TRBV11-3	-	CASSLTANTGELFF	TGTGCCAGCAGCTTAACGGCTAACACCGGGGAGCTGTTTTTT
-	TRBJ2-5	TRBV28	-	CASSFRGVSFGSLYF	TGTGCCAGCAGTTTTAGGGGGGTCTCTTTTGGGTCTCTGTACTTC
-	TRBJ2-7	TRBV19	-	CASSMIIAPTYEQYF	TGTGCCAGTAGTATGATAATAGCGCCAACCTACGAGCAGTACTTC
-	TRBJ2-3	TRBV19	TRBD2	CASSLLAGGSDTQYF	TGTGCCAGTAGTCTACTAGCGGGAGGGTCAGATACGCAGTATTTT
once	TRBJ2-1	TRBV4-3	TRBD2	CASSQGGGPYNEQFF	TGCGCCAGCAGCCAGGGCGGGGGACCCTACAATGAGCAGTTCTTC
-	TRBJ2-1	TRBV7-6	-	CASSLELYNEQFF	TGTGCCAGCAGCTTAGAACTTTACAATGAGCAGTTCTTC
-	TRBJ2-1	TRBV7-9	TRBD2	CASSHPGTSSYNEQFF	TGTGCCAGCAGCCACCCCGGGACTAGCTCCTACAATGAGCAGTTCTTC
-	TRBJ1-1	TRBV4-3	TRBD1	CASSQVKTGWGEAFF	TGCGCCAGCAGCCAAGTGAAGACAGGGTGGGGTGAAGCTTTCTTT
-	TRBJ2-3	TRBV5-1	-	CASSSPPGVDTQYF	TGCGCCAGCAGCTCACCCCCCGGGGTGGATACGCAGTATTTT
-	TRBJ2-1	TRBV6-5	-	CASSYGRFNEQFF	TGTGCCAGCAGTTACGGCAGGTTCAATGAGCAGTTCTTC
-	TRBJ2-1	TRBV7-8	TRBD2	CASKGGLVNEQFF	TGTGCCAGCAAGGGGGGACTAGTGAATGAGCAGTTCTTC
-	TRBJ2-5	TRBV11-3	-	CASSPRRAELVGTQYF	TGTGCCAGCAGCCCTAGGCGGGCGGAGCTGGTAGGGACCCAGTACTTC
-	TRBJ2-7	TRBV7-8	TRBD1	CASGLTGHEQYF	TGTGCCAGCGGGTTGACAGGGCACGAGCAGTACTTC
-	TRBJ2-4	TRBV7-9	-	CASSLWDQNIQYF	TGTGCCAGCAGCTTATGGGACCAAAACATTCAGTACTTC
-	TRBJ2-6	TRBV28	-	CASSWRGSGANVLTF	TGTGCCAGCAGTTGGAGAGGCTCTGGGGCCAACGTCCTGACTTTC
-	TRBJ1-6	TRBV5-1	-	CASSGSNSPLHF	TGCGCCAGCAGCGGTAGTAATTCACCCCTCCACTTT
-	TRBJ2-1	TRBV5-1	-	CASTTAGGERVANEQFF	TGCGCCAGCACTACAGCGGGCGGGGAGAGGGTCGCCAATGAGCAGTTCTTC
-	TRBJ2-1	TRBV19	TRBD2	CASSMTSWNEQFF	TGTGCCAGTAGTATGACTAGCTGGAATGAGCAGTTCTTC
once	TRBJ1-1	TRBV28	-	CASTLLGVSPAEAFF	TGTGCCAGCACCCTACTCGGGGTTTCCCCGGCTGAAGCTTTCTTT
-	TRBJ2-2	TRBV5-1	TRBD2	CASSFGLAGGNTGELFF	TGCGCCAGCAGCTTTGGACTAGCGGGAGGAAACACCGGGGAGCTGTTTTTT
-	TRBJ2-7	TRBV6-5	TRBD2	CASSYSVTGGAYEQYF	TGTGCCAGCAGTTACTCGGTGACGGGAGGGGCCTACGAGCAGTACTTC